This paragraph reports one T cell receptor (beta chain). The target antigen is unknown. This may be a read error, as it is one base from a much larger clone. This sample is part of a study of glioma-infiltrating T cells. Looked up from germline, CDR1 is MGHDK and CDR2 is SYGVNS. The CDR3 has 14 residues. V was shortened by 8 bases and J by 5 bases, with 19 bases between the two germline ends. The iRepertoire nested amplicon-rescue multiplex PCR amplified TCR alpha and beta CDR3s from RNA. TCRdb fed the multiplex PCR reads into MiXCR, producing one record per CDR3 protein. The repertoire consists of 100,000 to 150,000 distinct CDR3 sequences, with roughly 24% occurring once and the leading ten covering over 12%. Study-level points and caveats: Above-expected tissue-blood divergence occurred in all gliomas, most in low-grade ones. Very few CDR3 sequences were shared between tissue and blood.

This rearrangement joins TRBV25-1 to TRBJ2-7, with D perhaps assigned TRBD1 or TRBD2 (5 bases each). The sample consisted of glioma tissue, nonneoplastic brain tissue, or PBMCs (not recorded which). This clonotype was obtained from a human donor with low-grade glioma or glioblastoma, undergoing nonglioma brain surgery, or in good health (not recorded which). The CDR3 protein is CASAHAGTTNEQYF. Here the CDR3 DNA reads TGTGCCAGCGCTCACGCCGGGACCACAAACGAGCAGTACTTC.